This TCR beta chain was documented in a study of T cell responses to AZD1222 COVID-19 vaccine. Findings and limits, study-wide: Baseline seropositives among AZD1222 recipients totaled only 5 to 7. The study reported that nearly half of spike-specific TCRs target unmutated variant regions.

Trimming took 5 bases from V and 6 from J; bases not matched to a gene: 10. Germline V gene lookup returns CDR1 MNHEY and CDR2 SVGAGI. The CDR3 consists of 15 residues. Repertoires were generated with immunoSEQ multiplex PCR, while TCRdb's copy carries only in-frame clones and drops some. The top ten hold less than 2% of the sample, which has 140,000 or so clones, approximately 91% seen once. Concerning this clone itself: Its specificity is not known.

The clonotype comes from an adult who received the AZD1222 COVID-19 vaccine. The V gene is TRBV6-5, the J gene TRBJ1-2, with 9 bases fitting TRBD1. The input for sequencing was peripheral blood, taken 28 days after the second AZD1222 dose. The CDR3 region has the DNA TGTGCCAGCAGTACCGGGACAGGGTGGTTCGATGGCTACACCTTC. This gives the protein CASSTGTGWFDGYTF.